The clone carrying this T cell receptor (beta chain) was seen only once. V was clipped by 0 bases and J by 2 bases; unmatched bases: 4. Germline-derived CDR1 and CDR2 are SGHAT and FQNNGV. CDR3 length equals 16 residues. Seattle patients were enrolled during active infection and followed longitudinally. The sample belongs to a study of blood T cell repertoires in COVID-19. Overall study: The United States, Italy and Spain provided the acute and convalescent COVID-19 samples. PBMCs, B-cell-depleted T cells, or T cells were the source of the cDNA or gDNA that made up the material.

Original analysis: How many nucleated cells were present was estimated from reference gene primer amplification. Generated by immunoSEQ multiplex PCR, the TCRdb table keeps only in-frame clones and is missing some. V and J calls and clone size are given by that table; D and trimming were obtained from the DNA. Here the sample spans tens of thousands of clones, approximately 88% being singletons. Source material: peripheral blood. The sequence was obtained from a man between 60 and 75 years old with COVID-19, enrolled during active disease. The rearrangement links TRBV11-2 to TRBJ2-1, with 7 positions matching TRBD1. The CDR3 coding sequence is TGTGCCAGCAGCTTAGATCGGGGACAGCCCTACAATGAGCAGTTCTTC. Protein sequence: CASSLDRGQPYNEQFF.